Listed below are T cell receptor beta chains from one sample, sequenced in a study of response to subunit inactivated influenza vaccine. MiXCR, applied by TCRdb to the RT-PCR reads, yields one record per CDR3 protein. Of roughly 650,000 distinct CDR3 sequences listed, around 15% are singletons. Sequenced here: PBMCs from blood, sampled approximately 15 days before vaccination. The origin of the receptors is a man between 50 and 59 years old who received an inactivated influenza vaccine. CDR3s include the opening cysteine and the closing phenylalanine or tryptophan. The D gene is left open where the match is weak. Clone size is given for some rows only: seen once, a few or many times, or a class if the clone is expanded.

TGCAGCGTTGAAGGACAGGGGTTCAGCGACGAGCAGTACTTC,CSVEGQGFSDEQYF,14,TRBD1,TRBJ2-7,-,TRBV29-1
TGTGCCAGCAGTTTTGGGTATTCAGGAAACACCATATATTTT,CASSFGYSGNTIYF,14,-,TRBJ1-3,many,TRBV12-3/TRBV12-4
TGTGCCAGCTCACCAGTTGGGAGAGATGAGCAGTTCTTC,CASSPVGRDEQFF,13,-,TRBJ2-1,-,TRBV18
TGTGCCAGCAGCTTAGGCAGGGATTTAGGGACTGAAGCTTTCTTT,CASSLGRDLGTEAFF,15,-,TRBJ1-1,-,TRBV7-2
TGTGCCAGCAGCCAAGAAAGCGGGAGGGTCTCCGAGCAGTACTTC,CASSQESGRVSEQYF,15,TRBD2,TRBJ2-7,few,TRBV3-1
TGTGCCAGCGGTCCCCTCTCCTACAATGAGCAGTTCTTC,CASGPLSYNEQFF,13,-,TRBJ2-1,many,TRBV7-7
TGTGCCAGCAGCTTAGTCCTGGCCCTAGAGCAGTACTTC,CASSLVLALEQYF,13,-,TRBJ2-7,few,TRBV7-9
TGTGCCAGCAGCCCAGGACCGAAACAAGAGACCCAGTACTTC,CASSPGPKQETQYF,14,-,TRBJ2-5,-,TRBV7-2
TGCAGTGCTAGATCAGGTGCAGGCCTGAAGCCCCAGCATTTT,CSARSGAGLKPQHF,14,-,TRBJ1-5,once,TRBV20-1
TGTGCCTGGGGCTCCGGGACTACTTACAATGAGCAGTTCTTC,CAWGSGTTYNEQFF,14,TRBD2,TRBJ2-1,few,TRBV30
TGTGCCAGCAGTGGGCGCCAAAGCTCCTACGAGCAGTACTTC,CASSGRQSSYEQYF,14,-,TRBJ2-7,few,TRBV2